Presented here are 10 T cell receptor beta chains from one specimen sequenced in a study of cytomegalovirus exposure and HLA in healthy donors. This PCR relied on a set of 60 Vbeta primers and 13 Jbeta primers. The repertoire was sequenced with immunoSEQ multiplex PCR; TCRdb's copy has only in-frame clones and lacks some. The data show about 140,000 clones, 65% to 80% seen once. The sequencing sample was made of PBMCs. The receptors stem from a woman aged 25 to 39 in good health and CMV-seronegative.

The V and J genes are TRBV7-2 and TRBJ2-7; TRBD1 aligns across 7 bases. This CDR3 spans 16 amino acids. J was trimmed by 6 bases and V by 5 bases; bases with no gene match: 16. Germline CDR1 is SGHTA and CDR2 is FQGNSA. The CDR3 protein is CASSLQVGTEHGEQYF. CDR3 nucleotide sequence: TGTGCCAGCAGCCTTCAGGTGGGGACAGAACACGGCGAGCAGTACTTC.

V is TRBV2 and J is TRBJ2-5; 7 nucleotides agree with TRBD1. J lost 5 bases, V lost 7 bases, and 1 base had no gene match. This CDR3 has 11 amino acids. The germline V gene encodes CDR1 SNHLY and CDR2 FYNNEI. The CDR3, as DNA: TGTGCCAGCAAGGGGGCTGAGACCCAGTACTTC. It specifies CASKGAETQYF.

The chain couples TRBV4-1 to TRBJ2-5; the D is unclear. CDR3 length: 14 amino acids. CDR1 is MGHRA and CDR2 is YSYEKL in the germline V gene. Trimming shortened V by 0 bases and J by 2 bases, and 7 bases separated the two germline ends. This CDR3 is CASSQERRQETQYF. CDR3 in DNA: TGCGCCAGCAGCCAAGAAAGGCGGCAAGAGACCCAGTACTTC.

The rearrangement links TRBV14 to TRBJ2-7, with D perhaps TRBD2 (5 bases). Between the trimmed V and J ends, which lost 5 bases and 5 bases, there was a span of 19 bases. The CDR3 loop spans 15 amino acids. Germline V gene data show CDR1 as SGHDN and CDR2 as FVKESK. CDR3 nucleotides: TGTGCCAGCAGCTTTCTAGGTGGGAGTGGAGACGAGCAGTACTTC. It specifies CASSFLGGSGDEQYF.

This chain joins TRBV4-1 and TRBJ1-6, with 8 bases matching TRBD1. CDR1 and CDR2 (germline): MGHRA, YSYEKL. CDR3 size: 19 residues. The V segment lost 0 bases and the J segment 6 bases; nucleotides outside the gene matches: 13. CDR3 sequence: CASSQDLGGRTGGNSPLHF. The CDR3 DNA reads as TGCGCCAGCAGCCAAGATTTGGGAGGAAGAACAGGGGGTAATTCACCCCTCCACTTT.

The rearrangement links TRBV29-1 to TRBJ2-5, with D perhaps TRBD2 (5 bases). V was shortened by 5 bases and J by 2 bases, with 18 bases between the two germline ends. The CDR3 runs 15 residues. Germline V gene lookup returns CDR1 SQVTM and CDR2 ANQGSEA. CDR3 sequence reads: CSVSPIGGGQETQYF. CDR3 nucleotide sequence: TGCAGCGTTTCCCCCATTGGTGGCGGGCAAGAGACCCAGTACTTC. The complete variable domain, with remaining parts taken from reference TRBV29-1 and TRBJ2-5, reads SAVISQKPSRDICQRGTSLTIQCQVDSQVTMMFWYRQQPGQSLTLIATANQGSEATYESGFVIDKFPISRPNLTFSTLTVSNMSPEDSSIYLCSVSPIGGGQETQYFGPGTRLLVL.

DNA for the CDR3: TGCGCCAGCTCAAATATAGGGAGCACCGGGGAGCTGTTTTTT. Residues: CASSNIGSTGELFF. The chain joins TRBV5-1 to TRBJ2-2; TRBD2 is a possible D gene (5 bases). The CDR3 runs to 14 residues. Germline CDR1 SGHRS, CDR2 YFSETQ. The V gene lost 7 bases and the J gene lost 4 bases, with 14 bases spanning the gap.

This clone was observed once. The rearrangement uses TRBV7-2 and TRBJ1-2; D not resolved. The CDR3 extends over 16 amino acids. The V and J ends lost 1 base and 5 bases respectively, with 17 bases between them. The germline V gene has CDR1 SGHTA and CDR2 FQGNSA. In DNA, the CDR3 is TGTGCCAGCAGCTTAGGTATCAGAGGCCTTCAGTATGGCTACACCTTC. Encoded protein: CASSLGIRGLQYGYTF.

The chain couples TRBV15 to TRBJ2-1, with D maybe TRBD2 (6 bases). CDR1 is LNHNV, CDR2 YYDKDF, per germline (reference sequence). This CDR3 spans 15 amino acids. V gave up 4 bases and J gave up 6 bases, with 16 bases separating them. The CDR3 nucleotides are TGTGCCACCAGCATTGTGACGGGAGTGGTCAATGAGCAGTTCTTC. This sequence encodes CATSIVTGVVNEQFF.

The rearrangement uses TRBV28 and TRBJ2-6, with D maybe TRBD1 (6 bases). From germline, CDR1 is MDHEN and CDR2 SYDVKM. V was pared by 4 bases and J by 0 bases, with 13 bases between. The CDR3 has 17 amino acids. CDR3 in amino acids: CASSSGQPSSGANVLTF. The CDR3 nucleotides are TGTGCCAGCAGTTCAGGACAGCCGAGCTCTGGGGCCAACGTCCTGACTTTC.